Listed below are T cell receptor beta chains from one sample, sequenced in a study of T cells after yellow fever vaccination. TCRdb re-analysed the 5' RACE reads in MiXCR, keeping a single row per CDR3 protein. This sample has around 350,000 distinct CDR3 sequences, with 6.2% found just once. The starting material was PBMCs, obtained 5 days after the yellow fever booster vaccination. The source is a young man who received the YFV17D yellow fever vaccine. Each CDR3 is given with its conserved first and last residue. A D gene is named only where the DNA matches it firmly. Not all rows give a size; the values are once, few, many and, for expanded clones, a class.

V gene	clone size	D gene	J gene	CDR3 protein	CDR3 DNA
TRBV20-1	-	-	TRBJ2-3	CSASQRRRSPDTQYF	TGCAGTGCTAGCCAAAGGCGCCGATCCCCAGATACGCAGTATTTT
TRBV29-1	-	TRBD2	TRBJ2-5	CSVGSLAGQETQYF	TGCAGCGTTGGGTCGCTAGCGGGACAAGAGACCCAGTACTTC
TRBV5-4	few	TRBD1	TRBJ1-1	CASSPSGGGNTEAFF	TGTGCCAGCAGCCCGTCAGGGGGAGGGAACACTGAAGCTTTCTTT
TRBV9	few	TRBD1	TRBJ2-7	CASSGTGASYEQYF	TGTGCCAGCAGCGGGACAGGGGCCTCCTACGAGCAGTACTTC
TRBV4-3	many	-	TRBJ2-2	CASSQVGPDTGELFF	TGCGCCAGCAGCCAAGTAGGGCCAGACACCGGGGAGCTGTTTTTT
TRBV20-1	few	-	TRBJ2-6	CSARVPGASSGANVLTF	TGCAGTGCTAGGGTCCCGGGGGCTAGCTCTGGGGCCAACGTCCTGACTTTC
TRBV7-8	-	TRBD1	TRBJ2-2	CASSLTGALNTGELFF	TGTGCCAGCAGCTTAACAGGGGCACTGAACACCGGGGAGCTGTTTTTT
TRBV3-1	few	TRBD2	TRBJ2-3	CASSPIGLAGSRGTDTQYF	TGTGCCAGCAGCCCTATCGGACTAGCGGGGAGTCGTGGCACAGATACGCAGTATTTT
TRBV12-3/TRBV12-4	many	-	TRBJ2-7	CASSSKDRKKYEQYF	TGTGCCAGCAGTTCCAAGGACCGAAAAAAGTACGAGCAGTACTTC
TRBV20-1	-	-	TRBJ2-5	CSARALGAEETQYF	TGCAGTGCTAGAGCCCTGGGGGCCGAAGAGACCCAGTACTTC
TRBV28	few	TRBD1	TRBJ1-2	CASSTGQGSRHYGYTF	TGTGCCAGCAGTACTGGACAGGGAAGTAGGCACTATGGCTACACCTTC
TRBV7-9	few	TRBD1	TRBJ1-1	CASSPSGGGHEAFF	TGTGCCAGCAGCCCCTCAGGGGGCGGGCATGAAGCTTTCTTT
TRBV7-9	-	-	TRBJ1-2	CASSLDGQVISYTF	TGTGCCAGCAGCTTAGATGGGCAGGTGATCAGCTACACCTTC
TRBV20-1	-	TRBD2	TRBJ2-7	CSARTAGVNEQYF	TGCAGTGCTAGAACAGCGGGAGTCAATGAGCAGTACTTC
TRBV10-2	many	TRBD1	TRBJ2-2	CASTGQIYTGELFF	TGCGCCAGCACGGGACAGATTTACACCGGGGAGCTGTTTTTT
TRBV3-1	-	-	TRBJ2-2	CASSQDPGVDTGELFF	TGTGCCAGCAGCCAAGATCCGGGAGTGGACACCGGGGAGCTGTTTTTT
TRBV27	many	TRBD2	TRBJ2-7	CASSLSSGRASYEQYF	TGTGCCAGCAGTTTATCAAGCGGGAGGGCCTCTTACGAGCAGTACTTC
TRBV11-2	many	-	TRBJ2-5	CASSPEFGETQYF	TGTGCCAGCAGCCCAGAATTTGGAGAGACCCAGTACTTC
TRBV30	many	TRBD1	TRBJ1-2	CASPDRANYGYTF	TGTGCCTCACCAGACAGGGCGAACTATGGCTACACCTTC
TRBV11-2	many	-	TRBJ2-1	CASGRGGYNEQFF	TGTGCCAGCGGTAGGGGGGGGTACAATGAGCAGTTCTTC
TRBV28	many	-	TRBJ1-6	CASSFDPISLHF	TGTGCCAGCAGTTTCGACCCCATTTCCCTCCACTTT
TRBV7-8	many	-	TRBJ2-3	CASSPRQTSTDTQYF	TGTGCCAGCAGCCCGCGGCAGACTAGCACAGATACGCAGTATTTT
TRBV7-2	few	TRBD1	TRBJ2-7	CASSPSPGQVAYEQYF	TGTGCCAGCAGCCCATCACCGGGACAGGTTGCCTACGAGCAGTACTTC
TRBV5-1	many	TRBD1	TRBJ2-7	CASSWDRDEQYF	TGCGCCAGCAGCTGGGACAGGGACGAGCAGTACTTC
TRBV18	-	TRBD1	TRBJ2-6	CASSLGQSGANVLTF	TGTGCCAGCTCATTGGGACAGTCTGGGGCCAACGTCCTGACTTTC